The 2 T cell receptor beta chains below all came from one sample that was sequenced in a study of lung T cells in sarcoidosis with Löfgren's syndrome. Using its own MiXCR run on the reads, TCRdb lists one record per CDR3 protein. This repertoire shows approximately 20,000 distinct CDR3 sequences, approximately 21% found once; its top ten account for roughly 4%. Material for sequencing was CD4+ T cells from PBMCs. These receptors all stem from a human donor with sarcoidosis (Löfgren's syndrome or another form), or a control subject (not recorded which).

This clonotype was seen just once. This sequence joins TRBV6-1 and TRBJ1-1; D remains ambiguous. The germline CDR1 and CDR2 sequences are MNHNS and SASEGT. This CDR3 region has 13 residues. The CDR3 DNA is TGTGTCCCTCAGGAGCAGCCATTCACTGAAGCTTTCTTT. Residues: CVPQEQPFTEAFF.

As regards this clonotype: With a much larger clone just one base away, this may be a read error. This CDR3 fails to terminate in the conserved phenylalanine or tryptophan, so it likely reflects a read error. The V gene is TRBV20-1, the J gene TRBJ2-7, with 11 bases matching TRBD1. The germline CDR1 and CDR2 sequences are DFQATT and SNEGSKA (reference sequence). Unmatched junction bases numbered 6, after V lost 6 bases and J lost 5 bases. The CDR3 sequence is 13 residues long. The CDR3 region has the DNA TGCAGTGCGCTCGGGACAGGGGGGAACGAGCAGTACCTC. Translated, it gives CSALGTGGNEQYL.